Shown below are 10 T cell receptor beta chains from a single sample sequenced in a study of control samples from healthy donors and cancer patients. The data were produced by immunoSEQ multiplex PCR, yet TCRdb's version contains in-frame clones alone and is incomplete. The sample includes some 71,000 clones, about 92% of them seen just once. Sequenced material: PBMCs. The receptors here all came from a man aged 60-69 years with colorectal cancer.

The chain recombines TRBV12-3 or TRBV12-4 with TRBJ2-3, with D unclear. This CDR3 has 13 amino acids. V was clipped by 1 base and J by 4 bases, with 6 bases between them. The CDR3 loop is CASSLDFADTQYF. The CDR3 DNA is TGTGCCAGCAGTTTAGATTTCGCAGATACGCAGTATTTT.

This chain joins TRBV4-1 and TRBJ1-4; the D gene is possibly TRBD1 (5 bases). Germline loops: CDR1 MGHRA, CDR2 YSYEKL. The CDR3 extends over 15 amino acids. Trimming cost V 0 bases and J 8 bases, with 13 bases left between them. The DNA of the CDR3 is TGCGCCAGCAGCCAAGAGACAGCCGCTCGGGAAAAACTGTTTTTT. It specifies CASSQETAAREKLFF.

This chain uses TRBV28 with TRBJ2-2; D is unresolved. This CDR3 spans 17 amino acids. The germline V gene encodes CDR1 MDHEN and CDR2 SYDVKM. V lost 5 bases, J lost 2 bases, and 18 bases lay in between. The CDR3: CASSPYRRALNTGELFF. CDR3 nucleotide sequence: TGTGCCAGCAGTCCCTACCGACGGGCCCTAAACACCGGGGAGCTGTTTTTT.

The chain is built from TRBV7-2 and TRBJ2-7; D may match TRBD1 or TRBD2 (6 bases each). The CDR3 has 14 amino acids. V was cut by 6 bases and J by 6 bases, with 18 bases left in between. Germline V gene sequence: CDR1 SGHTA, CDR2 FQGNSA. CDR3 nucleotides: TGTGCCAGCAGACAACAGGGACTCCCCGGCGAGCAGTACTTC. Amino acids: CASRQQGLPGEQYF.

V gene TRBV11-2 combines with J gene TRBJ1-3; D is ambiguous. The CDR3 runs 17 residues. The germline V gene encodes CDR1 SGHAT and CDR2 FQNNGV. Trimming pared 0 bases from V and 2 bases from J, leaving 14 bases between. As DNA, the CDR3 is TGTGCCAGCAGCTTAGAAGTCCGGCAGTATCCTGGAAACACCATATATTTT. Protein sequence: CASSLEVRQYPGNTIYF.

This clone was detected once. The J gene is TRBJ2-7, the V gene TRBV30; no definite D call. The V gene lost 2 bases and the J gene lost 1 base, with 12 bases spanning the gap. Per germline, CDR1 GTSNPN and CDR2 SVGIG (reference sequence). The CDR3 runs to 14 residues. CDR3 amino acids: CAWSPAPVSYEQYF. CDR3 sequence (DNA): TGTGCCTGGAGTCCCGCCCCGGTGTCCTACGAGCAGTACTTC.

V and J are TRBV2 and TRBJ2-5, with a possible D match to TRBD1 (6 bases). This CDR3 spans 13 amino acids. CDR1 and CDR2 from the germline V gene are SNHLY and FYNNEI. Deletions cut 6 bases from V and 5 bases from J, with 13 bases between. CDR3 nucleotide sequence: TGTGCCAGCAGGGTACAGGGAAGGGAGACCCAGTACTTC. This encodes CASRVQGRETQYF.

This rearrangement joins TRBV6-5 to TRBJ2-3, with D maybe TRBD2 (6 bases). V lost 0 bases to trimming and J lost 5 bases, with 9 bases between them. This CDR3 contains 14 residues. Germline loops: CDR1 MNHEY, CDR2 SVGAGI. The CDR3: CASSYSRGRDTQYF. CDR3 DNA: TGTGCCAGCAGTTACTCGCGGGGCAGAGATACGCAGTATTTT.

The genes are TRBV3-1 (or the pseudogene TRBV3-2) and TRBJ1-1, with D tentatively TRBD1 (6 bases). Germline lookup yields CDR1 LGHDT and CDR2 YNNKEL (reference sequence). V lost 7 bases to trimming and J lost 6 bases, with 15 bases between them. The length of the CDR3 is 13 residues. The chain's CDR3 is CASTPGTSAEAFF. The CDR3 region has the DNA TGTGCCAGCACTCCAGGGACATCGGCTGAAGCTTTCTTT.

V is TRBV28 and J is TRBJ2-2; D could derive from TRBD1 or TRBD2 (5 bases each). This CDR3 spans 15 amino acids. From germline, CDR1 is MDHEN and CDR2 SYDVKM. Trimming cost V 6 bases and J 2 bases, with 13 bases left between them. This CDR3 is CASRGVLSNTGELFF. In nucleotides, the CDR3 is TGTGCCAGCAGGGGGGTATTATCCAACACCGGGGAGCTGTTTTTT.